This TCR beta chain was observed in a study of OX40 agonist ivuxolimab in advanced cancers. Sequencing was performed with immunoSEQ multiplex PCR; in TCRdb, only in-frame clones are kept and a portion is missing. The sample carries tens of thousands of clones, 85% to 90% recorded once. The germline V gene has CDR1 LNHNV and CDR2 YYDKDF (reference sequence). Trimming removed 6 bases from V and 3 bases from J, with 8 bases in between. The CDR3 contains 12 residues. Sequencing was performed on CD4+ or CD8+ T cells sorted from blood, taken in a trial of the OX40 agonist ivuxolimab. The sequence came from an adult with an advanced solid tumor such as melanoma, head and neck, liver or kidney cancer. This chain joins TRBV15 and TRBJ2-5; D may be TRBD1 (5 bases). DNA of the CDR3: TGTGCCACCAGGACAGCAGAAGAGACCCAGTACTTC. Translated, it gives CATRTAEETQYF.